Shown below are 16 T cell receptor beta chains from a single sample sequenced in a study of chemoradiotherapy in HPV16-positive cancers. This table comes from immunoSEQ multiplex PCR, and its TCRdb copy is limited to in-frame clones, with some not included. The sample has fewer than 40,000 clones, roughly 88% seen once. This specimen consisted of blood, obtained from a patient who underwent chemoradiotherapy. The receptors originated from a human donor with HPV-associated anogenital cancer.

V gene TRBV9 combines with J gene TRBJ1-1; D possibly corresponds to TRBD1 (6 bases). Germline V gene sequence: CDR1 SGDLS, CDR2 YYNGEE. V was shortened by 0 bases and J by 1 base, with 7 bases between the two germline ends. This CDR3 contains 14 residues. Here the CDR3 reads CASSVAQGNTEAFF. The CDR3 bases are TGTGCCAGCAGCGTAGCACAGGGGAACACTGAAGCTTTCTTT.

V and J are TRBV21-1 and TRBJ2-2. TRBV21-1 is designated a pseudogene. CDR3 size: 14 residues. CDR3 nucleotides: TGTGCCAGCAGCCCTCGACCATACACCGGGGAGCTGTTTTTT. Protein product: CASSPRPYTGELFF.

J is TRBJ2-5 and V is TRBV4-2, with D unresolved. Germline V CDR1 and CDR2: LGHNA, YNFKEQ. CDR3 length: 14 amino acids. V was pared by 1 base and J by 1 base, with 7 bases between. CDR3 loop: CASSQGVGQETQYF. In nucleotides, the CDR3 is TGTGCCAGCAGCCAAGGGGTAGGCCAAGAGACCCAGTACTTC.

This clone has only one observation. The chain combines TRBV27 with TRBJ2-1, with D unclear. V was trimmed by 5 bases and J by 0 bases, leaving 5 bases between them. CDR3 length: 13 residues. The germline gives CDR1 MNHEY, CDR2 SMNVEV (reference sequence). CDR3 sequence: CASSLSSYNEQFF. The CDR3 coding sequence is TGTGCCAGCAGTCTAAGCTCCTACAATGAGCAGTTCTTC.

The chain employs TRBV5-5 and TRBJ1-1; weak D call: TRBD1 (6 bases). Germline CDR1 and CDR2: SGHKS and YYEKEE (reference sequence). Trimming removed 4 bases from V and 5 bases from J, with 12 bases in between. The CDR3 runs to 13 residues. CDR3 bases: TGTGCCAGCAGCCGGGACACCTTAACTGAAGCTTTCTTT. It yields the protein CASSRDTLTEAFF.

This clone was counted only a few times. The chain carries TRBV19 and TRBJ2-7, with 7 bases that match TRBD2. Germline V gene data show CDR1 as LNHDA and CDR2 as SQIVND (reference sequence). CDR3 length: 16 residues. J was trimmed by 5 bases and V by 1 base; bases with no gene match: 11. DNA for the CDR3: TGTGCCAGTAGTATAGCCGGGGGGAGGGCCGGAAACGAGCAGTACTTC. This codes for CASSIAGGRAGNEQYF. The full variable domain, in which reference TRBV19 and TRBJ2-7 provide the parts outside the CDR3, is DGGITQSPKYLFRKEGQNVTLSCEQNLNHDAMYWYRQDPGQGLRLIYYSQIVNDFQKGDIAEGYSVSREKKESFPLTVTSAQKNPTAFYLCASSIAGGRAGNEQYFGPGTRLTVT.

This chain connects TRBV28 to TRBJ2-1; TRBD2 matches 9 bases. Trimming took 5 bases from V and 9 from J; bases not matched to a gene: 5. Germline values: CDR1 MDHEN, CDR2 SYDVKM. This CDR3 is 13 amino acids long. The CDR3 DNA is TGTGCCAGCAGTCTTCTTAGCGGGAGTGAGCAGTTCTTC. Its translation is CASSLLSGSEQFF.

This clone was observed once. This chain joins TRBV28 and TRBJ1-5; D gene ambiguous. This CDR3 has 14 residues. The germline V gene has CDR1 MDHEN and CDR2 SYDVKM. V was shortened by 2 bases and J by 4 bases, with 9 bases between the two germline ends. CDR3 region: CASSLRLGNQPQHF. In nucleotides, the CDR3 is TGTGCCAGCAGTTTACGGCTTGGGAATCAGCCCCAGCATTTT.

The chain employs TRBV2 and TRBJ2-1, with 9 bases aligning to TRBD2. CDR1 and CDR2 (germline): SNHLY, FYNNEI. The CDR3 runs to 15 residues. The J segment lost 2 bases and the V segment lost 5 bases, leaving 4 bases of the junction unmatched. In DNA, the CDR3 is TGTGCCAGCAGTATAGCGGGGGCGGCCTACAATGAGCAGTTCTTC. This sequence encodes CASSIAGAAYNEQFF.

This clone was seen only a few times. The chain carries TRBV19 and TRBJ1-6, with a possible D match to TRBD1 (5 bases). The ends were cut back, 7 bases at V and 10 bases at J, with 17 bases in the middle. Germline V CDR1 and CDR2: LNHDA, SQIVND (reference sequence). There are 14 residues in the CDR3. CDR3 in DNA: TGTGCCAGTAATAGGGGAGACAGTGGATCACCCCTCCACTTT. It translates to CASNRGDSGSPLHF.

A remark on this clone: Other DNA sequences in the same sample also yield this CDR3. The J gene is TRBJ2-7, the V gene TRBV12-5; 7 bases are a match to TRBD1. V trimming: 1 base; J trimming: 3 bases; junction bases outside the gene matches: 9. The CDR3 is 16 amino acids. The germline gives CDR1 LGHNT, CDR2 FRNRAP. Here the CDR3 reads CASGLGPTGTDYEQYF. CDR3 nucleotides: TGTGCTAGTGGTTTGGGTCCTACCGGGACAGACTACGAGCAGTACTTC.

The genes are TRBV6-1 and TRBJ1-5; D is ambiguous. The CDR3 is made up of 14 amino acids. Germline-derived CDR1 and CDR2 are MNHNS and SASEGT. V lost 6 bases to trimming and J lost 4 bases, with 13 bases between them. The CDR3 reads CASRSGEVNQPQHF. The CDR3 DNA is TGTGCCAGCAGATCAGGAGAAGTTAATCAGCCCCAGCATTTT.

This clone was detected only once. The chain carries TRBV18 and TRBJ1-4; 8 bases fit TRBD1. This CDR3 has 15 amino acids. Germline CDR1 and CDR2: KGHSH and LQKENI. After removal of 3 bases from V and 8 bases from J, the junction contained 8 bases not matched to a gene. CDR3 protein: CASSPGQGGGEKLFF. The DNA of the CDR3 is TGTGCCAGCTCACCCGGACAGGGAGGTGGCGAAAAACTGTTTTTT.

V is TRBV14 and J is TRBJ1-1; D ambiguous. Trimming removed 1 base from V and 6 bases from J, with 15 bases in between. Germline CDR1 and CDR2: SGHDN and FVKESK. The CDR3 covers 15 residues. The CDR3 here is CASSQVGPTLPEAFF. Here the CDR3 DNA reads TGTGCCAGCAGCCAAGTGGGCCCCACGTTGCCTGAAGCTTTCTTT.

The chain carries TRBV28 and TRBJ1-5; 9 bases match TRBD1. The CDR3 loop spans 16 amino acids. The V and J ends lost 0 bases and 5 bases, in that order; junction bases with no gene match: 5. The germline gives CDR1 MDHEN, CDR2 SYDVKM. In DNA form, the CDR3 reads TGTGCCAGCAGTTTATGGAGTGGGACAGGGCATCAGCCCCAGCATTTT. This codes for CASSLWSGTGHQPQHF.

V gene TRBV5-8 combines with J gene TRBJ2-5; D is uncertain. Germline assignment: CDR1 SGHTS and CDR2 YDEGEE. CDR3 length: 17 residues. The germline V and J ends were trimmed by 1 base and 1 base, with 17 bases remaining between them. For the CDR3, the DNA is TGTGCCAGCAGCTTGTACCCAAACTACGCAGTCCAAGAGACCCAGTACTTC. Translated, it gives CASSLYPNYAVQETQYF.